The 11 T cell receptor beta chains given below trace back to one sample, sequenced in a study of graft-versus-host responses after intestinal transplantation. Some clones are missing from TCRdb's copy, which holds only in-frame ones; the method was immunoSEQ multiplex PCR. The table records 80,000 to 90,000 clones, about nine tenths of them present only once. Their antigens remain unidentified. The specimen was unstimulated CD4+ T cells sorted from spleen or lymph node cells, collected before intestinal transplant. All receptors come from a human donor who received an intestinal transplant.

V gene TRBV4-1 combines with J gene TRBJ2-2, with TRBD1 as a possible D gene (6 bases). Germline-derived CDR1 and CDR2 are MGHRA and YSYEKL. V gave up 4 bases and J gave up 1 base, with 10 bases separating them. The CDR3 totals 15 residues. The CDR3 here is CASSPADRNTGELFF. The CDR3 DNA sequence: TGCGCCAGCAGCCCCGCGGACAGGAACACCGGGGAGCTGTTTTTT.

This clone has a single count. The CDR3 DNA follows: TGCGCCAGCAGCTCCTCGGTGGGGGGGAGTGAGCAGTTCTTC. Protein sequence: CASSSSVGGSEQFF. The gene calls are TRBV5-1 and TRBJ2-1; 7 bases map to TRBD2. Germline CDR1 and CDR2: SGHRS and YFSETQ. There are 14 residues in the CDR3. The ends lost 3 bases at V and 9 bases at J; junction bases unmatched: 9.

The chain has TRBV6-5 and TRBJ2-7; a weak D match, TRBD2 (7 bases). Germline V gene sequence: CDR1 MNHEY, CDR2 SVGAGI. With 4 bases removed from V and 3 bases from J, the gap between germline ends came to 13 bases. The CDR3 consists of 14 residues. CDR3 residues: CASSFGGASYEQYF. CDR3 nucleotides: TGTGCCAGCAGTTTTGGGGGGGCAAGCTACGAGCAGTACTTC.

The chain recombines TRBV20-1 with TRBJ2-7, with D hard to call. The ends were cut back, 5 bases at V and 3 bases at J, with 2 bases in the middle. Looked up from germline, CDR1 is DFQATT and CDR2 is SNEGSKA (reference sequence). This CDR3 spans 9 amino acids. CDR3 DNA sequence: TGCAGTGCTCACTACGAGCAGTACTTC. The encoded protein is CSAHYEQYF.

The V and J genes are TRBV5-1 and TRBJ1-1; 8 bases are shared with TRBD1. Germline V gene sequence: CDR1 SGHRS, CDR2 YFSETQ. J was trimmed by 11 bases and V by 3 bases; bases with no gene match: 12. The CDR3 extends over 14 amino acids. DNA for the CDR3: TGCGCCAGCAGCTCGACAGGGGCGCAGGGTTTGGCTTTCTTT. Its translation: CASSSTGAQGLAFF.

This chain uses TRBV5-1 with TRBJ1-6; D gene uncertain. V dropped 0 bases and J dropped 5 bases, with 15 bases sitting between them. This CDR3 comprises 17 residues. Germline assignment: CDR1 SGHRS and CDR2 YFSETQ. Written as DNA, the CDR3 is TGCGCCAGCAGCTTGGGGTTTGGGGAGTTGGATAATTCACCCCTCCACTTT. Translation: CASSLGFGELDNSPLHF. The full variable domain, rest sourced from reference TRBV5-1 and TRBJ1-6, is KAGVTQTPRYLIKTRGQQVTLSCSPISGHRSVSWYQQTPGQGLQFLFEYFSETQRNKGNFPGRFSGRQFSNSRSEMNVSTLELGDSALYLCASSLGFGELDNSPLHFGNGTRLTVT.

The chain uses TRBV5-1 and TRBJ2-7, with TRBD2 matching 10 bases. From germline, CDR1 is SGHRS and CDR2 YFSETQ. The CDR3 length is 15 residues. With 0 bases clipped from V and 4 bases from J, the junction kept 4 bases outside the gene matches. The CDR3 reads CASSLVLAGVYEQYF. CDR3 sequence (DNA): TGCGCCAGCAGCTTGGTGCTAGCGGGGGTGTACGAGCAGTACTTC.

This clone has a handful of counts. The chain employs TRBV4-1 and TRBJ1-2, with D possibly TRBD1 on 5 matching bases. Germline V gives CDR1 MGHRA, CDR2 YSYEKL. This CDR3 is built from 15 residues. V was cut by 4 bases and J by 4 bases, with 16 bases left in between. Written as DNA, the CDR3 is TGCGCCAGCAGCCGAACAGGACCTTTAGGCTATGGCTACACCTTC. This gives the protein CASSRTGPLGYGYTF.

The CDR3 DNA sequence: TGTGCCAGCAGCCCGGGCGGGTACTACGAGCAGTACTTC. Translated, it gives CASSPGGYYEQYF. J is TRBJ2-7 and V is TRBV7-8; D may be TRBD2 (5 bases). The CDR3 length is 13 residues. CDR1 SGHVS and CDR2 FQNEAQ come from the germline V gene. Trimming cost V 5 bases and J 3 bases, with 11 bases left between them.

This rearrangement joins TRBV6-1 to TRBJ1-2, with a weak D call TRBD1 (6 bases). Germline CDR1 is MNHNS and CDR2 is SASEGT. V was shortened by 2 bases and J by 0 bases, with 16 bases between the two germline ends. The CDR3 contains 17 residues. The CDR3 loop is CASSEPNRGGANYGYTF. The CDR3 DNA follows: TGTGCCAGCAGTGAACCAAACAGAGGGGGGGCTAACTATGGCTACACCTTC.

The V and J genes are TRBV18 and TRBJ2-3; D unresolved. This CDR3 is built from 13 residues. Germline assignment: CDR1 KGHSH and CDR2 LQKENI. Trimming took 3 bases from V and 2 from J, leaving 6 bases between them. CDR3 in DNA: TGTGCCAGCTCACCTCGGGTCACAGATACGCAGTATTTT. Translation gives CASSPRVTDTQYF.